Described below is a single T cell receptor (beta chain) sequence and its context. Its antigen remains unknown. The CDR3 consists of 17 residues. V lost 4 bases and J lost 4; bases outside the gene matches: 7. The germline CDR1 and CDR2 sequences are LNHDA and SQIVND (reference sequence). The data were produced by immunoSEQ multiplex PCR, yet TCRdb's version contains in-frame clones alone and is incomplete. Of approximately 10,000 clones listed, just under 85% are singletons. The data stem from a study of somatic mutations in cytotoxic T cells in rheumatoid arthritis. Study-wide context: Flow-sorting brought some V beta antibody-stained T-cell populations to nearly 100% purity, V beta1+ cells sequenced for TCRB among them. Notes on the study in general: With advancing age, CD8+ clonality climbed in rheumatoid arthritis patients but did not rise in healthy controls.

Positive magnetic bead selection isolated CD4+ and CD8+ cells, and flow cytometry checked purity. The TCR originated in a woman aged 60-70 years with rheumatoid arthritis. Material for sequencing was CD8+ T cells sorted from blood. The V gene is TRBV19, the J gene TRBJ2-1, with 13 bases lining up with TRBD2. The CDR3 DNA is TGTGCCAGTAGTACCCGGACTAGCGGGGGACTATACAATGAGCAGTTCTTC. This translates into CASSTRTSGGLYNEQFF. Variable domain in full (rest from reference TRBV19 and TRBJ2-1): DGGITQSPKYLFRKEGQNVTLSCEQNLNHDAMYWYRQDPGQGLRLIYYSQIVNDFQKGDIAEGYSVSREKKESFPLTVTSAQKNPTAFYLCASSTRTSGGLYNEQFFGPGTRLTVL.